This TCR beta chain was recovered during a study of cytomegalovirus exposure and HLA in healthy donors. Study-wide points: A list of around 160 TCR beta chains associated with cytomegalovirus was given.

The V end was cut by 6 bases, the J end by 6 bases, with 20 bases between. This CDR3 spans 15 amino acids. Germline V gene data show CDR1 as MDHEN and CDR2 as SYDVKM. The PCR used 60 Vbeta and 13 Jbeta primers. Sequenced by immunoSEQ multiplex PCR; TCRdb stores in-frame clones only, minus some. The sample gives fewer than 60,000 clones, 55% to 80% of which show up once; 22% is in the top ten. This clone was counted between two and nine times. Its antigen remains unknown. V usage is TRBV28 and J usage is TRBJ1-2; D is unclear. The origin of this receptor is a woman aged 45-60 years in good health and CMV-seropositive. Sequenced: PBMCs. The CDR3 sequence is CASSSIRVGSDGYTF. The CDR3 nucleotides read TGTGCCAGCAGCTCTATTAGGGTCGGGAGCGATGGCTACACCTTC.